A selection of T cell receptor beta chains follows, all from one sample in a study of T cell therapy after organ transplantation. Assay used: immunoSEQ multiplex PCR; TCRdb lists only in-frame clones, some missing. The profile covers 45,000 to 50,000 clones, with over 90% appearing a single time and around 3.2% taken by the ten largest. Their antigens are not known. This specimen was CD8+ T cells from blood, taken before autologous CMV-specific T cell therapy. These receptors all come from a human patient who had received a solid organ transplant and had CMV disease. Both conserved end residues are part of each CDR3. D genes are given only for firm matches. A row's size may be missing; if present it is once, few, many or a size class.

v_call: TRBV27; clone_size: once; j_call: TRBJ1-4; d_call: .; cdr3_nt: TGTGCCAGCAGCCTTCTGGGGGTAGGCGAAAAACTGTTTTTT; cdr3_aa: CASSLLGVGEKLFF
v_call: TRBV29-1; clone_size: .; j_call: TRBJ1-1; d_call: .; cdr3_nt: TGCAGCGTTGAACGTTATAACCCGATGAACACTGAAGCTTTCTTT; cdr3_aa: CSVERYNPMNTEAFF
v_call: TRBV30; clone_size: .; j_call: TRBJ2-7; d_call: .; cdr3_nt: TGTGCCTGGATCTCCTTTACCCCCTACGAGCAGTACTTC; cdr3_aa: CAWISFTPYEQYF
v_call: TRBV6-5; clone_size: once; j_call: TRBJ2-7; d_call: TRBD1; cdr3_nt: TGTGCCAGCAGTGACAGGGGGCCGGCCTACGAGCAGTACTTC; cdr3_aa: CASSDRGPAYEQYF
v_call: TRBV27; clone_size: .; j_call: TRBJ1-4; d_call: TRBD1; cdr3_nt: TGTGCCAGCAGTTCGACAGGGGCTAATGAAAAACTGTTTTTT; cdr3_aa: CASSSTGANEKLFF
v_call: TRBV27; clone_size: .; j_call: TRBJ2-2; d_call: TRBD1; cdr3_nt: TGTGCCAGCTCCTCCGGGACAGGACATAACACCGGGGAGCTGTTTTTT; cdr3_aa: CASSSGTGHNTGELFF
v_call: TRBV7-2; clone_size: .; j_call: TRBJ2-1; d_call: .; cdr3_nt: TGTGCCAGCAGCCCGGACAATGAGCAGTTCTTC; cdr3_aa: CASSPDNEQFF
v_call: TRBV7-9; clone_size: .; j_call: TRBJ1-2; d_call: .; cdr3_nt: TGTGCCAGCAGCTTTGAGGTATCCTATGGCTACACCTTC; cdr3_aa: CASSFEVSYGYTF
v_call: TRBV29-1; clone_size: .; j_call: TRBJ2-1; d_call: .; cdr3_nt: TGCAGCGTTGAGGGGACCGGGACGGTAGCCTACAATGAGCAGTTCTTC; cdr3_aa: CSVEGTGTVAYNEQFF
v_call: TRBV29-1; clone_size: .; j_call: TRBJ2-3; d_call: .; cdr3_nt: TGCAGCGTTTTCGGTCGGGGGAGTAGCACAGATACGCAGTATTTT; cdr3_aa: CSVFGRGSSTDTQYF
v_call: TRBV4-2; clone_size: few; j_call: TRBJ1-1; d_call: .; cdr3_nt: TGTGCCAGCAGCCAAGATCCGGGCCCGAACACTGAAGCTTTCTTT; cdr3_aa: CASSQDPGPNTEAFF
v_call: TRBV7-6; clone_size: .; j_call: TRBJ2-2; d_call: TRBD2; cdr3_nt: TGTGCCAGCAGCCCACTAGCGGGGGGACCACCGGGTACCGGGGAGCTGTTTTTT; cdr3_aa: CASSPLAGGPPGTGELFF
v_call: TRBV5-1; clone_size: .; j_call: TRBJ2-1; d_call: TRBD1; cdr3_nt: TGCGCCAGCAGCGGCAACAGATGGGACAGGGAACGGGATGAGCAGTTCTTC; cdr3_aa: CASSGNRWDRERDEQFF
v_call: TRBV7-9; clone_size: .; j_call: TRBJ1-2; d_call: TRBD1; cdr3_nt: TGTGCCAGCAGCTTGGGGACAGGAGAAAACTATGGCTACACCTTC; cdr3_aa: CASSLGTGENYGYTF
v_call: TRBV9; clone_size: .; j_call: TRBJ1-1; d_call: .; cdr3_nt: TGTGCCAGCAGCGCCGGACAGTCCACTGAAGCTTTCTTT; cdr3_aa: CASSAGQSTEAFF